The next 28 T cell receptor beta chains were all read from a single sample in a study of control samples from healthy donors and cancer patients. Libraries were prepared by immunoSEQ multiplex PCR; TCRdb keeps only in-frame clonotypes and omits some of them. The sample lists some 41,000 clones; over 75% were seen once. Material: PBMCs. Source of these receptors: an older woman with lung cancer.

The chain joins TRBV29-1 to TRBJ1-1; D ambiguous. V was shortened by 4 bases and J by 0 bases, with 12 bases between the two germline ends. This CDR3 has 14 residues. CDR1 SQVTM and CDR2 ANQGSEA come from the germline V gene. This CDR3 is CSVGLLLMNTEAFF. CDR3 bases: TGCAGCGTTGGTTTATTACTGATGAACACTGAAGCTTTCTTT.

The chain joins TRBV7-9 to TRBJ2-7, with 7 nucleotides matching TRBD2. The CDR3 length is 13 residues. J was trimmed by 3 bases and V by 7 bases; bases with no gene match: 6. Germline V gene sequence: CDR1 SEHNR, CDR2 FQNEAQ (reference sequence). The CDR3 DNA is TGTGCCAGCACCCAAACGGGGGGCTACGAGCAGTACTTC. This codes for CASTQTGGYEQYF. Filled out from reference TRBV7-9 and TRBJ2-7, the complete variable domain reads DTGVSQNPRHKITKRGQNVTFRCDPISEHNRLYWYRQTLGQGPEFLTYFQNEAQLEKSRLLSDRFSAERPKGSFSTLEIQRTEQGDSAMYLCASTQTGGYEQYFGPGTRLTVT.

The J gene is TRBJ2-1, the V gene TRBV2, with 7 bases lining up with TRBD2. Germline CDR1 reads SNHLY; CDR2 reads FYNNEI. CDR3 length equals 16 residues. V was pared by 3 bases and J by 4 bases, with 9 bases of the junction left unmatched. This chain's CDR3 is CASSEVGGSRYNEQFF. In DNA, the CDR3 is TGTGCCAGCAGTGAGGTGGGCGGGAGTAGGTACAATGAGCAGTTCTTC.

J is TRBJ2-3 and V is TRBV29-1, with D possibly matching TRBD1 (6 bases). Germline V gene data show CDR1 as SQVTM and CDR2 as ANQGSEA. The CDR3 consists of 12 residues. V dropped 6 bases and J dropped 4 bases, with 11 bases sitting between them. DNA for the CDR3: TGCAGCGTCCAGGGGCCACCAGATACGCAGTATTTT. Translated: CSVQGPPDTQYF.

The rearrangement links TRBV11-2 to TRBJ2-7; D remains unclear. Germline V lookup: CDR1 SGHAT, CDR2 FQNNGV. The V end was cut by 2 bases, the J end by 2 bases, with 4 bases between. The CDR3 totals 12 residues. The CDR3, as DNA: TGTGCCAGCAGCTTATCGACCTACGAGCAGTACTTC. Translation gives CASSLSTYEQYF.

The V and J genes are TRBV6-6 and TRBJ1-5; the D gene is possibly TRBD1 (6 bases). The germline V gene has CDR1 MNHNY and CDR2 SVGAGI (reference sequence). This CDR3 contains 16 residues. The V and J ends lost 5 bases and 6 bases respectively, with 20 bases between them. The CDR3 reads CASSTRSNRAPQPQHF. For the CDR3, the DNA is TGTGCCAGCAGTACTCGTTCTAACAGGGCCCCTCAGCCCCAGCATTTT.

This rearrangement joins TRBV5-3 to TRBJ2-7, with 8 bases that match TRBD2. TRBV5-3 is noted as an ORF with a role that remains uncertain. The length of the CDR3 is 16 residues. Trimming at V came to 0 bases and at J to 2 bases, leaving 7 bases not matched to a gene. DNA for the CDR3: TGTGCCAGAAGCTTGGATGTAGCGGGGCCCACCTACGAGCAGTACTTC. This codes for CARSLDVAGPTYEQYF.

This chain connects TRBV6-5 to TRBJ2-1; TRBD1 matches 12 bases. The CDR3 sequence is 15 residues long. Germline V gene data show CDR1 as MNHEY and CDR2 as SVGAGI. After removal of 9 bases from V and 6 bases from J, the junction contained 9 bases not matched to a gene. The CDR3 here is CASMPGQGASNEQFF. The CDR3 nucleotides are TGTGCCAGTATGCCGGGACAGGGGGCGTCCAATGAGCAGTTCTTC.

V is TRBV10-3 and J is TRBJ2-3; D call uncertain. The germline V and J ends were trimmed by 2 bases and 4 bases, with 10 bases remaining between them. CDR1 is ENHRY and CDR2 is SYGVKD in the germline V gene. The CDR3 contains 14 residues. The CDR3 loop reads CAISEPRAADTQYF. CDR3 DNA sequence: TGTGCCATCAGTGAGCCCCGGGCCGCAGATACGCAGTATTTT.

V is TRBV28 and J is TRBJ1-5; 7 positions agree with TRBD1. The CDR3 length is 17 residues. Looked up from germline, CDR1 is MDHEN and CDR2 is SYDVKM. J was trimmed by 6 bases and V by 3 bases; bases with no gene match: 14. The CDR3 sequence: CASSFKDRVRSGQPQHF. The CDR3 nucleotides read TGTGCCAGCAGTTTTAAAGACAGGGTGAGGTCGGGTCAGCCCCAGCATTTT.

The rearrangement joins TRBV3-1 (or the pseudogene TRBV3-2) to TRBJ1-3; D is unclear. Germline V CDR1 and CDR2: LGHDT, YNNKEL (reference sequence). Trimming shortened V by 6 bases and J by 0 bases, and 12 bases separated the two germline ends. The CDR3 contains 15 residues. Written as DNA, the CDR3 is TGTGCCAGCAGAAACAGTCTGAGCTCTGGAAACACCATATATTTT. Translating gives CASRNSLSSGNTIYF.

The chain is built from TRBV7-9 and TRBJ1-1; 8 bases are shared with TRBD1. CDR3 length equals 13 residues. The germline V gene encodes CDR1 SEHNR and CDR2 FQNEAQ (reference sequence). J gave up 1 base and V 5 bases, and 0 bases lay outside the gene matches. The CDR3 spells CASSGQGNTEAFF. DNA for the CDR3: TGTGCCAGCAGCGGACAGGGGAACACTGAAGCTTTCTTT.

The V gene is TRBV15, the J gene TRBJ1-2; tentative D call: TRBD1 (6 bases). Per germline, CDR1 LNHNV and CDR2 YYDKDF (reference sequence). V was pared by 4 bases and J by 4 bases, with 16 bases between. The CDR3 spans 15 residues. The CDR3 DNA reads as TGTGCCACCAGCACCACCGGGGGCGGTCTCTATGGCTACACCTTC. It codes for CATSTTGGGLYGYTF.

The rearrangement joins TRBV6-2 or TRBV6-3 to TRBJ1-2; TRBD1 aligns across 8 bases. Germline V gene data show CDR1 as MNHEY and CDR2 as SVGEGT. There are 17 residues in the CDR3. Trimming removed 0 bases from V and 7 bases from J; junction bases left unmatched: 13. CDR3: CASSYSRGRTGKSGYTF. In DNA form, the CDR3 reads TGTGCCAGCAGTTACTCCCGAGGGCGGACAGGGAAAAGTGGCTACACCTTC.

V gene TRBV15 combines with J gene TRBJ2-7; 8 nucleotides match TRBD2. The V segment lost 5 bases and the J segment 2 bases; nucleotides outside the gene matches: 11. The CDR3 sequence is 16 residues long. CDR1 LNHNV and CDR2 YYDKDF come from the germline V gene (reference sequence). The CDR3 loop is CATSPGGGSGAYEQYF. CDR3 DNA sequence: TGTGCCACCAGCCCGGGGGGGGGTAGCGGAGCCTACGAGCAGTACTTC.

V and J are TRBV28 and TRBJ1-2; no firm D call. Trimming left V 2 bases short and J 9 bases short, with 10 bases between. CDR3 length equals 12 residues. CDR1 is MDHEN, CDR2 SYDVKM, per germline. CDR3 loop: CASSLGRQRYTF. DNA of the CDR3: TGTGCCAGCAGTTTAGGAAGGCAGCGCTACACCTTC.

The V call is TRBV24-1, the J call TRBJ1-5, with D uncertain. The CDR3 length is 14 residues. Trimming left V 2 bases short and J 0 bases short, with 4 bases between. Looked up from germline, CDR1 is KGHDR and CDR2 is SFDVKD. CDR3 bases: TGTGCCACCAGTGATTCAGATAGCAATCAGCCCCAGCATTTT. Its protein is CATSDSDSNQPQHF.

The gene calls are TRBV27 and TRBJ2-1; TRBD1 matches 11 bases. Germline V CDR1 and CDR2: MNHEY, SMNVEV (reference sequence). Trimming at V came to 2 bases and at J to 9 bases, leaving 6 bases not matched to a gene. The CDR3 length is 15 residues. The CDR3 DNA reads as TGTGCCAGCAGTTTACTGGGACAGGGGGAGTTTGAGCAGTTCTTC. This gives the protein CASSLLGQGEFEQFF.

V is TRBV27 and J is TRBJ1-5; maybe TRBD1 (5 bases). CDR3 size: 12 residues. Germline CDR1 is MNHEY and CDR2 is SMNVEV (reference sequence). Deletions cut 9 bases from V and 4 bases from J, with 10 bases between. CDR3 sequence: CARVGGNQPQHF. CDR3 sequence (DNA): TGTGCCAGAGTGGGGGGAAATCAGCCCCAGCATTTT.

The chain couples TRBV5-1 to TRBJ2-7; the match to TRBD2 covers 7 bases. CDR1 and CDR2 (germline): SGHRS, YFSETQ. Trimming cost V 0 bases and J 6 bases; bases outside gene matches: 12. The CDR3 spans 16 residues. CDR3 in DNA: TGCGCCAGCAGCTTGGTTAGTGCGGGAGATATTGGCGAGCAGTACTTC. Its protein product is CASSLVSAGDIGEQYF. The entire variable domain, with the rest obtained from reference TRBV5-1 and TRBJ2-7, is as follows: KAGVTQTPRYLIKTRGQQVTLSCSPISGHRSVSWYQQTPGQGLQFLFEYFSETQRNKGNFPGRFSGRQFSNSRSEMNVSTLELGDSALYLCASSLVSAGDIGEQYFGPGTRLTVT.

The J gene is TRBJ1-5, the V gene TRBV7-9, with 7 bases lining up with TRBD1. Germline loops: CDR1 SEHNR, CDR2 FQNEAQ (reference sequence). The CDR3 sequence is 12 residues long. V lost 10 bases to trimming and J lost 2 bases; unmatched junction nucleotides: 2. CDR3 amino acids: CAIGQGNQPQHF. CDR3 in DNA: TGTGCCATCGGACAGGGCAATCAGCCCCAGCATTTT.

The CDR3 region is CASSFLLANTGELFF. The CDR3 DNA follows: TGTGCCAGCAGTTTCCTCCTCGCGAACACCGGGGAGCTGTTTTTT. V usage is TRBV2 and J usage is TRBJ2-2; D is unresolved. V lost 5 bases, J lost 0 bases, and 10 bases lay in between. The CDR3 is 15 amino acids. Germline CDR1 SNHLY, CDR2 FYNNEI. Full variable domain (remainder filled in from reference TRBV2 and TRBJ2-2): EPEVTQTPSHQVTQMGQEVILRCVPISNHLYFYWYRQILGQKVEFLVSFYNNEISEKSEIFDDQFSVERPDGSNFTLKIRSTKLEDSAMYFCASSFLLANTGELFFGEGSRLTVL.

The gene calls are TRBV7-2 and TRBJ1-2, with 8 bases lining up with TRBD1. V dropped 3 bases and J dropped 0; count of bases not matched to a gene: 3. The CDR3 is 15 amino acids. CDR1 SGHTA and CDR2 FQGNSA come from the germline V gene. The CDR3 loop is CASSFDRGSNYGYTF. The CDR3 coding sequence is TGTGCCAGCAGCTTTGACAGGGGATCTAACTATGGCTACACCTTC.

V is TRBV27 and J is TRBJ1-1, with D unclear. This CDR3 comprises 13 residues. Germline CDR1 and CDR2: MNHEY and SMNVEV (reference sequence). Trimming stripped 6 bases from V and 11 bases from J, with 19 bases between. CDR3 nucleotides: TGTGCCAGCAGCCCGTCCGCAAGATTCGTGGCTTTCTTT. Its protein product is CASSPSARFVAFF.

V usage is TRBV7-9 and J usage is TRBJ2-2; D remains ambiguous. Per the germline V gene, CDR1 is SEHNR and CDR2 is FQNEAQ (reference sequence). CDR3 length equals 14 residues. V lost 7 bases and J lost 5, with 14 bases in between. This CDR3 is CASTPPPGTGELFF. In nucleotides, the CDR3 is TGTGCCAGCACCCCCCCACCGGGTACCGGGGAGCTGTTTTTT. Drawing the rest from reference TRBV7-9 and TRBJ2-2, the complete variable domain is DTGVSQNPRHKITKRGQNVTFRCDPISEHNRLYWYRQTLGQGPEFLTYFQNEAQLEKSRLLSDRFSAERPKGSFSTLEIQRTEQGDSAMYLCASTPPPGTGELFFGEGSRLTVL.

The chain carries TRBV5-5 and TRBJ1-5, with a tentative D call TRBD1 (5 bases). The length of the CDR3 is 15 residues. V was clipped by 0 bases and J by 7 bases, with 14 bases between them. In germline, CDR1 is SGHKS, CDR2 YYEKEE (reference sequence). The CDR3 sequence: CASSLEEGLGQPQHF. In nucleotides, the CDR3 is TGTGCCAGCAGCTTGGAGGAGGGGCTTGGACAGCCCCAGCATTTT. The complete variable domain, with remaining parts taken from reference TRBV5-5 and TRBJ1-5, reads DAGVTQSPTHLIKTRGQQVTLRCSPISGHKSVSWYQQVLGQGPQFIFQYYEKEERGRGNFPDRFSARQFPNYSSELNVNALLLGDSALYLCASSLEEGLGQPQHFGDGTRLSIL.

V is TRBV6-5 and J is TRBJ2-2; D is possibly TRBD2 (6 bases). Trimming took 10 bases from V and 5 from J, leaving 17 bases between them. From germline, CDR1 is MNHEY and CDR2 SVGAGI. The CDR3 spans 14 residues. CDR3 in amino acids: CATQKAGETGELFF. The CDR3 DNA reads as TGTGCCACTCAGAAAGCGGGTGAAACCGGGGAGCTGTTTTTT.

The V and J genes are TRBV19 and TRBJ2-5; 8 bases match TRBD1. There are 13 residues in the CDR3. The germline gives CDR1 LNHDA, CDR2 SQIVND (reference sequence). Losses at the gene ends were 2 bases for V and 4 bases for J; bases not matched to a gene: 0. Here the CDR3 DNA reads TGTGCCAGTAGTATACAGGGGGCAGAGACCCAGTACTTC. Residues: CASSIQGAETQYF.